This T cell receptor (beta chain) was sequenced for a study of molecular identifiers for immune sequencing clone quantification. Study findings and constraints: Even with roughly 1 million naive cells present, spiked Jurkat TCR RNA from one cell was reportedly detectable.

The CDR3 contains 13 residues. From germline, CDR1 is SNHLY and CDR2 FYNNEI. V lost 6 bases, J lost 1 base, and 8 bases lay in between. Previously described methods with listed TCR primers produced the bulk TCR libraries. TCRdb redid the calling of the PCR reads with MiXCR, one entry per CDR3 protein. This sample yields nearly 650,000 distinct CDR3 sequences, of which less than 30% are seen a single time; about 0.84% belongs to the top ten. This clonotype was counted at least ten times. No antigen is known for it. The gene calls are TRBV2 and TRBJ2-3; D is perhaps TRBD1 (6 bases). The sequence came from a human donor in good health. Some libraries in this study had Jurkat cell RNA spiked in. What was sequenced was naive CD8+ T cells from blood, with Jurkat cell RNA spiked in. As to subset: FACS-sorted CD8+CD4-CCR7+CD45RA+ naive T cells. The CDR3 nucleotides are TGTGCCAGCAGGGCAGGGGGCACAGATACGCAGTATTTT. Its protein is CASRAGGTDTQYF.